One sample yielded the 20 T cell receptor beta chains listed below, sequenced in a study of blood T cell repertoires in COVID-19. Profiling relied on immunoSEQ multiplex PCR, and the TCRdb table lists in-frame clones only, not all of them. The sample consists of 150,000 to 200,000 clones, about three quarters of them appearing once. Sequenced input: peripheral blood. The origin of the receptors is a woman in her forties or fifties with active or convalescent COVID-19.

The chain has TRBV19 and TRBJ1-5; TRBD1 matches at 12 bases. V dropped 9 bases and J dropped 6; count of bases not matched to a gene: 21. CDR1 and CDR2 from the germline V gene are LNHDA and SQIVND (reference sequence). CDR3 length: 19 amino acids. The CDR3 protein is CASALTTGTGGVWGQPQHF. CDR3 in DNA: TGTGCCAGCGCACTAACGACCGGGACAGGGGGCGTTTGGGGTCAGCCCCAGCATTTT.

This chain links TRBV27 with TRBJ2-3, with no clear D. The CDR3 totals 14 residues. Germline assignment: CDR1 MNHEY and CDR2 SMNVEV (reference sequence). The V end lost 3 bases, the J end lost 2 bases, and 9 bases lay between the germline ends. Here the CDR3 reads CASSFSRNTDTQYF. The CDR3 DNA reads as TGTGCCAGCAGTTTTTCGCGGAACACAGATACGCAGTATTTT.

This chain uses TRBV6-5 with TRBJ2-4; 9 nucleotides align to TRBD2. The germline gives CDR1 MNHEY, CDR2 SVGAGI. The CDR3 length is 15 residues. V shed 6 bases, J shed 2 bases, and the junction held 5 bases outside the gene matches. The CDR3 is CASRQAGGTKNIQYF. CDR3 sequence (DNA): TGTGCCAGCAGACAAGCGGGAGGAACCAAAAACATTCAGTACTTC.

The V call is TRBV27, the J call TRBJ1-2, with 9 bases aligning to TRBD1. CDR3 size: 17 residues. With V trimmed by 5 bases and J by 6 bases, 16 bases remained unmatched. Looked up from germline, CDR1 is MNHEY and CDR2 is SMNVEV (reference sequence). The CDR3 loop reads CASSPRATGGAVDGYTF. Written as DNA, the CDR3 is TGTGCCAGCAGTCCTAGAGCCACAGGGGGCGCTGTAGATGGCTACACCTTC.

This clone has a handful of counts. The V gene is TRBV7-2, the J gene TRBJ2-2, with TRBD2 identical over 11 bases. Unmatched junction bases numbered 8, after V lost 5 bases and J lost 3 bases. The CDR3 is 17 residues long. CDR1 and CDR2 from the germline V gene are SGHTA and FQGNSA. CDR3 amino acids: CASSHIAGGPDTGELFF. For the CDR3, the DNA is TGTGCCAGCAGCCACATAGCGGGAGGGCCCGACACCGGGGAGCTGTTTTTT. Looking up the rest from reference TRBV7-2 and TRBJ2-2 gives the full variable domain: GAGVSQSPSNKVTEKGKDVELRCDPISGHTALYWYRQSLGQGLEFLIYFQGNSAPDKSGLPSDRFSAERTGGSVSTLTIQRTQQEDSAVYLCASSHIAGGPDTGELFFGEGSRLTVL.

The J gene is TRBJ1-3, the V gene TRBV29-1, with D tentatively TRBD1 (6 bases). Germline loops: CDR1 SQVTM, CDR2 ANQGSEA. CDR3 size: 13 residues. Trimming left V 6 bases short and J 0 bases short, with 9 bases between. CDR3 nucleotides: TGCAGCGTCAGGACAGTCTCTGGAAACACCATATATTTT. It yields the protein CSVRTVSGNTIYF. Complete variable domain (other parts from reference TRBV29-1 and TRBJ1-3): SAVISQKPSRDICQRGTSLTIQCQVDSQVTMMFWYRQQPGQSLTLIATANQGSEATYESGFVIDKFPISRPNLTFSTLTVSNMSPEDSSIYLCSVRTVSGNTIYFGEGSWLTVV.

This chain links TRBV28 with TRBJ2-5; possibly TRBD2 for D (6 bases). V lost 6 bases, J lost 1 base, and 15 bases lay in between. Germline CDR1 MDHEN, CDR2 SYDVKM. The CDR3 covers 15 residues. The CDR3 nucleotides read TGTGCCAGCAGGGGAAGGAGGGCCCTCCAAGAGACCCAGTACTTC. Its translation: CASRGRRALQETQYF.

CDR3 amino acids: CASSYRTGGHPLGGCEQYF. CDR3 sequence (DNA): TGCGCCAGCAGTTACAGGACAGGGGGCCACCCACTAGGAGGCTGCGAGCAGTACTTC. The chain joins TRBV23-1 to TRBJ2-7; 11 positions match TRBD1. TRBV23-1 carries the ORF label, with uncertain function. The trim removed 5 bases at V and 6 bases at J, leaving 21 bases unmatched. This CDR3 region has 19 residues.

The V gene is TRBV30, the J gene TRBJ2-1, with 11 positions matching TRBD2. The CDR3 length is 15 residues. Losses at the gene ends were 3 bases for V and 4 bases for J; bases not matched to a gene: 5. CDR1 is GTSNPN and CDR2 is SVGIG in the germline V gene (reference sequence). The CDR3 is CAWRRIAGGYNEQFF. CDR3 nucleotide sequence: TGTGCCTGGAGACGCATAGCGGGGGGGTACAATGAGCAGTTCTTC.

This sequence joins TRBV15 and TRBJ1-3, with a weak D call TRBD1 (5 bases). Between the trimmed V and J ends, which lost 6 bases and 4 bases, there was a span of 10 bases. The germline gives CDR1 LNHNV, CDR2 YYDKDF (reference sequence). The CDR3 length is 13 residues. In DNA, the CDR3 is TGTGCCACCAGTGGGGCCGACGGAAACACCATATATTTT. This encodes CATSGADGNTIYF. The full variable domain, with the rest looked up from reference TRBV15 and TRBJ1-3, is DAMVIQNPRYQVTQFGKPVTLSCSQTLNHNVMYWYQQKSSQAPKLLFHYYDKDFNNEADTPDNFQSRRPNTSFCFLDIRSPGLGDTAMYLCATSGADGNTIYFGEGSWLTVV.

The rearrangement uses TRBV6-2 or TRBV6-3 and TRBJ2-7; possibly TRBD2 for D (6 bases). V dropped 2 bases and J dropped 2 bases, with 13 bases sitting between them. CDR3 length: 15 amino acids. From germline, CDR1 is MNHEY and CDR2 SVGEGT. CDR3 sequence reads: CASSYGGVGAYEQYF. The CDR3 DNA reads TGTGCCAGCAGTTACGGCGGGGTGGGGGCCTACGAGCAGTACTTC.

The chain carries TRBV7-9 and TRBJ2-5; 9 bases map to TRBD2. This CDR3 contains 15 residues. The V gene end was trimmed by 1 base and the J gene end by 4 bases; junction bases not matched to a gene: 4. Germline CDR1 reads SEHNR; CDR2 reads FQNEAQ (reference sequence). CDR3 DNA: TGTGCCAGCAGCTTAGGACTAGCGGCTCGAGAGACCCAGTACTTC. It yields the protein CASSLGLAARETQYF.

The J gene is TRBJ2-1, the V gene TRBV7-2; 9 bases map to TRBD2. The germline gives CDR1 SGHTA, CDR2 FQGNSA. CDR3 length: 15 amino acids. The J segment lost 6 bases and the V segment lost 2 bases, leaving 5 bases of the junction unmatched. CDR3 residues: CASSLTSGGPNEQFF. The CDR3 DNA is TGTGCCAGCAGCTTAACGAGCGGGGGGCCCAATGAGCAGTTCTTC.

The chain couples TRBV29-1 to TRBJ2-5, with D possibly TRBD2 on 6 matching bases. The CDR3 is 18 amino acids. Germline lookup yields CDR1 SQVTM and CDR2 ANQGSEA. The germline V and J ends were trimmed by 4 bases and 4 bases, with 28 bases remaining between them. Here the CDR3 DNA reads TGCAGCGTTGCCAAGAGCCGGCGCCGGGGGTTATCGGGAGAGACCCAGTACTTC. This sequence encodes CSVAKSRRRGLSGETQYF.

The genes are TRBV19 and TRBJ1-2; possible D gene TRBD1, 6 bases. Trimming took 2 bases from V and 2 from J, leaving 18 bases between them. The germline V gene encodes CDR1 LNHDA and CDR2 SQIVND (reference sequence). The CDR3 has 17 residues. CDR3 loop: CASSISSDSGGNYGYTF. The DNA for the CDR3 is TGTGCCAGTAGTATATCGTCCGACAGCGGGGGCAACTATGGCTACACCTTC.

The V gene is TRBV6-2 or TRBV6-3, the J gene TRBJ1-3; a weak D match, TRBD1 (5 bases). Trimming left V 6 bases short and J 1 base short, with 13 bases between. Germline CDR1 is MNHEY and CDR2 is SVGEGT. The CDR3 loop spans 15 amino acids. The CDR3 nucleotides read TGTGCCAGCAGCGGAAGGGGAATTTCTGGAAACACCATATATTTT. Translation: CASSGRGISGNTIYF.

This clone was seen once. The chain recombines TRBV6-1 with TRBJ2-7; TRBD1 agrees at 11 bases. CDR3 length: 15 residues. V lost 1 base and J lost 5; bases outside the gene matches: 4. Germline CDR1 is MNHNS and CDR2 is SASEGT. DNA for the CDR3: TGTGCCAGCAGTGAAGGAGGGACAGGGGGAGACGAGCAGTACTTC. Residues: CASSEGGTGGDEQYF.

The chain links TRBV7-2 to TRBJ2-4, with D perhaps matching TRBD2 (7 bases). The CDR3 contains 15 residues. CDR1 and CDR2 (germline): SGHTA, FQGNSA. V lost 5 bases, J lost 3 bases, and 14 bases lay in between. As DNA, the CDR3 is TGTGCCAGCAGCGGTCAAGGGGGGGTCAAAAACATTCAGTACTTC. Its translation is CASSGQGGVKNIQYF.

The CDR3 DNA sequence: TGTGCCAGCAGCTTGATGTCAGGGAGGGAGACCCAGTACTTC. Its protein product is CASSLMSGRETQYF. The genes are TRBV5-8 and TRBJ2-5, with a weak D call TRBD2 (6 bases). Looked up from germline, CDR1 is SGHTS and CDR2 is YDEGEE. The length of the CDR3 is 14 residues. Trimming took 1 base from V and 5 from J, leaving 12 bases between them.

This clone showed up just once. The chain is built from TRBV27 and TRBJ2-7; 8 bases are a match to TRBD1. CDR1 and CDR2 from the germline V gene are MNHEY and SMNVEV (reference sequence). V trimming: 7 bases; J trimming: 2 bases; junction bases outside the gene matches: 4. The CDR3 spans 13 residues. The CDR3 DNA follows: TGTGCCAGCACGACAGGGGAAACCTACGAGCAGTACTTC. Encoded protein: CASTTGETYEQYF.